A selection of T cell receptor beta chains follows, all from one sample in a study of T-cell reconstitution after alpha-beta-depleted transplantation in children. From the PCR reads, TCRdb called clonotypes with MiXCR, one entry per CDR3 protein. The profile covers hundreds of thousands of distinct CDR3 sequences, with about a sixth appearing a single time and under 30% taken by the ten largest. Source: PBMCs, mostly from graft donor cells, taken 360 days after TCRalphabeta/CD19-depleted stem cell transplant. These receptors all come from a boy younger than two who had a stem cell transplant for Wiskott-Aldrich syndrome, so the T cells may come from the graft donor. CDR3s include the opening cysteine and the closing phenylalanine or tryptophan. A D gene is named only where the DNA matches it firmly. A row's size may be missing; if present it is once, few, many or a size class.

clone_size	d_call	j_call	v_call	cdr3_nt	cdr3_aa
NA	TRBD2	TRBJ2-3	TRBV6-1	TGTGCCAGCAGTGAGGGCGGGAGCGGTGGAGATACGCAGTATTTT	CASSEGGSGGDTQYF
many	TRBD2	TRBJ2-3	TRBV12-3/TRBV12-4	TGTGCCAGCAGTGGACTAGCGGGGGTAGATACGCAGTATTTT	CASSGLAGVDTQYF
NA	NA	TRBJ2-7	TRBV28	TGTGCCAGCACCCTCCTAGGGGCCTACGAGCAGTACTTC	CASTLLGAYEQYF
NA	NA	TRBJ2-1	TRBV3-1	TGTGCCAGCAGCCAGTTACTCAATGAGCAGTTCTTC	CASSQLLNEQFF
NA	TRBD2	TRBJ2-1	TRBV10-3	TGTGCCATCAGTGAGTCGGCAGGGAGGGTCGATGAGCAGTTCTTC	CAISESAGRVDEQFF
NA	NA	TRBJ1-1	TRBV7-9	TGTGCCAGCAGCCTCGTACAACAGGGTCGCGAAGCTTTCTTT	CASSLVQQGREAFF
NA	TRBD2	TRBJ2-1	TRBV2	TGTGCCAGCATCAAAAGTAGCGGGAGGGCCGATGAGCAGTTCTTC	CASIKSSGRADEQFF
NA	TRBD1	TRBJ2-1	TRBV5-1	TGCGCCAGCAGCTTGGCCTCACAGGGGGAGGATGAGCAGTTCTTC	CASSLASQGEDEQFF
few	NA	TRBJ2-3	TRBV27	TGTGCCAGCAGCTCCTTCGTCGGGGGCACAGATACGCAGTATTTT	CASSSFVGGTDTQYF
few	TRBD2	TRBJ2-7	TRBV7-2	TGTGCCAGCAGCTTAGCGGGCGGGAGGTACGAGCAGTACTTC	CASSLAGGRYEQYF
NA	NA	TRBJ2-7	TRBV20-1	TGCAGTGCCCGGGGGCCCTACGAGCAGTACTTC	CSARGPYEQYF
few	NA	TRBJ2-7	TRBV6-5	TGTGCCAGCAGTTACCCCTCCGCGGGTCGCTACGAGCAGTACTTC	CASSYPSAGRYEQYF
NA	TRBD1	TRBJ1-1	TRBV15	TGTGCCACCAGGGCAGGGACAGGGTTCCTGAACACTGAAGCTTTCTTT	CATRAGTGFLNTEAFF
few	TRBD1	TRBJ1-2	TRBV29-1	TGCAGCGTACGAACCCCAGGGGGCGTAATAAATGGCTACACCTTC	CSVRTPGGVINGYTF
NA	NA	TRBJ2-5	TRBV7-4	TGTGCCAGCAGCACCGACGGGGCTTACAGGGAGACCCAGTACTTC	CASSTDGAYRETQYF
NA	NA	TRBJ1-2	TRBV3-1	TGTGCCAGCAGCCTAGGTCAGACTGGCTACACCTTC	CASSLGQTGYTF
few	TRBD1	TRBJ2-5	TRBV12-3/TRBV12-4	TGTGCCAGCAGAGGGACAGGGATGCACCAAGAGACCCAGTACTTC	CASRGTGMHQETQYF
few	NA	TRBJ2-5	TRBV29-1	TGCAGCGTTGAATTCTGGCAAGAGACCCAGTACTTC	CSVEFWQETQYF
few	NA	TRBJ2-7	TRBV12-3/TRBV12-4	TGTGCCAGCAGTTCAGGTGAAGGGCGGCGCGAGCAGTACTTC	CASSSGEGRREQYF
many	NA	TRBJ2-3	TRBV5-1	TGCGCCAGCAGGGGCACCGGGTCGAGAACAGATACGCAGTATTTT	CASRGTGSRTDTQYF
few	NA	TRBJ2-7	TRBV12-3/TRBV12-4	TGTGCCAGCAGCCCACCGCGGGCACAGATGTACGAGCAGTACTTC	CASSPPRAQMYEQYF
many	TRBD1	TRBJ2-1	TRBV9	TGTGCCAGCAGCGTAGCCCCGACAGGGGTGGCCAACAATGAGCAGTTCTTC	CASSVAPTGVANNEQFF
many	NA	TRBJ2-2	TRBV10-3	TGTGCCATCACAGAGAGGGGGGGCGCGAACACCGGGGAGCTGTTTTTT	CAITERGGANTGELFF
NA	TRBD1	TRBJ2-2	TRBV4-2	TGTGCCAGCAGCCAACCAGGGGCTTTTTTGGGGACAGGGAGCCACGGGGAGCTGTTTTTT	CASSQPGAFLGTGSHGELFF